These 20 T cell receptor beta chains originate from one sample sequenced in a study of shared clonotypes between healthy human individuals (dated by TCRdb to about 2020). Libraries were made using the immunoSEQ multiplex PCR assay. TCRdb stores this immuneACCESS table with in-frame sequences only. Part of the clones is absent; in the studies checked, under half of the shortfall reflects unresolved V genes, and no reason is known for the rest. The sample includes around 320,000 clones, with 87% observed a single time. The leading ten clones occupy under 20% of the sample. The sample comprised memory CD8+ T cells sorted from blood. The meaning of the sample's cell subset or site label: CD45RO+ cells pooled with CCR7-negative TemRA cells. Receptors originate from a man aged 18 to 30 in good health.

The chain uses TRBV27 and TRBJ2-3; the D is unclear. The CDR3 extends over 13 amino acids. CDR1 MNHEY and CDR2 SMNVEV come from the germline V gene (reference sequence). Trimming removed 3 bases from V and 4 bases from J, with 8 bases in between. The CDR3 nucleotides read TGTGCCAGCAGTTTCCTCCGCTCAGATACGCAGTATTTT. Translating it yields CASSFLRSDTQYF.

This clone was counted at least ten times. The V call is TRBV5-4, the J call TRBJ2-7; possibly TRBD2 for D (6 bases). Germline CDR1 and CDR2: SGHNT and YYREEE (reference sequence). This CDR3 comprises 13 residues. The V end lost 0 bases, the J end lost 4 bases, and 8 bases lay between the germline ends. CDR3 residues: CASSLGAGYEQYF. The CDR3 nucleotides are TGTGCCAGCAGCTTGGGTGCGGGGTACGAGCAGTACTTC.

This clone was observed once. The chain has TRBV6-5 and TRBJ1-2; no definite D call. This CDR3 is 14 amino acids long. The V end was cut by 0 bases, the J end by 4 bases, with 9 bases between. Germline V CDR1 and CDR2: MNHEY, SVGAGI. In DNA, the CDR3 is TGTGCCAGCAGTTACTCGGAGGGAATCTATGGCTACACCTTC. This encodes CASSYSEGIYGYTF.

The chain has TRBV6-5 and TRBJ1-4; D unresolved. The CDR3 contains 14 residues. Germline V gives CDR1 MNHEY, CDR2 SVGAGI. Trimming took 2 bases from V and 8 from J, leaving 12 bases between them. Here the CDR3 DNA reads TGTGCCAGCAGTTACGGGTCCAGTGGAGAAAAACTGTTTTTT. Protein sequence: CASSYGSSGEKLFF.

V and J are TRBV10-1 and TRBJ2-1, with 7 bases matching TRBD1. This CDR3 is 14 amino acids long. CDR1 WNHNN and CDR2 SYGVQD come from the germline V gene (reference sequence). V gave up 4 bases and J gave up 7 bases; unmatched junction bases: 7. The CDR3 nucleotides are TGCGCCAGCAGTGTCCCGGGACAGCCTAATGAGCAGTTCTTC. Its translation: CASSVPGQPNEQFF.

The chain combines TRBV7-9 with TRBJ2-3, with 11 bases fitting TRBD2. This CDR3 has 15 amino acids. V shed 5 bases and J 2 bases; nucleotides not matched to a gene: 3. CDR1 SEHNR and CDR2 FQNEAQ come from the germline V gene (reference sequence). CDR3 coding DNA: TGTGCCAGCAGCCCGGGACTAGCGGACACAGATACGCAGTATTTT. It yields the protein CASSPGLADTDTQYF.

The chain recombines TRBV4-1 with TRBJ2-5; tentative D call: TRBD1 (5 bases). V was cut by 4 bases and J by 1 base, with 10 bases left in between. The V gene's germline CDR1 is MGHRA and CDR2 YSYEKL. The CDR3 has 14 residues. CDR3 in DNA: TGCGCCAGCAGCCCTGAGCAGGGCCAAGAGACCCAGTACTTC. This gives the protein CASSPEQGQETQYF.

The CDR3: CASGTGNNAGELFF. In DNA form, the CDR3 reads TGTGCCAGCGGAACAGGGAATAATGCCGGGGAGCTGTTTTTT. This chain uses TRBV7-9 with TRBJ2-2, with D possibly TRBD1 on 6 matching bases. The CDR3 consists of 14 residues. Germline V CDR1 and CDR2: SEHNR, FQNEAQ (reference sequence). V was shortened by 8 bases and J by 6 bases, with 16 bases between the two germline ends.

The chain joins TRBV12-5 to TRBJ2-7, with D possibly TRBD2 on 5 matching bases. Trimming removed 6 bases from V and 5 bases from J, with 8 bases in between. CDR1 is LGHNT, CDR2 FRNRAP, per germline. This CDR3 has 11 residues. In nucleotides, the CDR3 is TGTGCTAGTGGGGAGGCCCACGAGCAGTACTTC. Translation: CASGEAHEQYF.

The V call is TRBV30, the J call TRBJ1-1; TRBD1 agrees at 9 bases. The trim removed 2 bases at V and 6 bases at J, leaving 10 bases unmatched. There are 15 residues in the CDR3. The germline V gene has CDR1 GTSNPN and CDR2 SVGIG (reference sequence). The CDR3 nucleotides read TGTGCCTGGAGTTATACAGGGGGCGAATTAGCTGAAGCTTTCTTT. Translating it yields CAWSYTGGELAEAFF.

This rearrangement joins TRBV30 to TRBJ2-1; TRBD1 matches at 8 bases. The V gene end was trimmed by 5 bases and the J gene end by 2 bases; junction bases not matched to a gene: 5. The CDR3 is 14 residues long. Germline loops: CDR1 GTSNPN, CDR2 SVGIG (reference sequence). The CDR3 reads CAWAHRGTYNEQFF. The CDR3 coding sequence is TGTGCCTGGGCTCACAGGGGGACCTACAATGAGCAGTTCTTC.

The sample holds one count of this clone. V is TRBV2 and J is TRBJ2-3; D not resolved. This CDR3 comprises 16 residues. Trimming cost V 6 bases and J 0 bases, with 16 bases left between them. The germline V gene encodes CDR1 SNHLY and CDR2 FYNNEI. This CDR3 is CASRPRGVGSTDTQYF. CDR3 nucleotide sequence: TGTGCCAGCAGGCCGCGTGGGGTGGGGAGCACAGATACGCAGTATTTT.

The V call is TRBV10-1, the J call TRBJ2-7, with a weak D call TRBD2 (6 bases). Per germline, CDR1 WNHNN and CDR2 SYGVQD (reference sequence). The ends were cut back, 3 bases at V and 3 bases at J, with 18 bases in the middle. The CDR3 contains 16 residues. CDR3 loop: CASSEPAGQSFYEQYF. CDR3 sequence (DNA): TGCGCCAGCAGTGAACCAGCGGGCCAATCATTCTACGAGCAGTACTTC.

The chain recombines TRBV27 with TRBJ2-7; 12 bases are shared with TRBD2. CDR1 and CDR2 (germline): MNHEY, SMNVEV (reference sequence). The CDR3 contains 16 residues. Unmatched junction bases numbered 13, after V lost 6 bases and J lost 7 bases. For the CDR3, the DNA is TGTGCCAGCAGCTCTACTAGCGGGGGGAATAGAGGGGAGCAGTACTTC. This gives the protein CASSSTSGGNRGEQYF.

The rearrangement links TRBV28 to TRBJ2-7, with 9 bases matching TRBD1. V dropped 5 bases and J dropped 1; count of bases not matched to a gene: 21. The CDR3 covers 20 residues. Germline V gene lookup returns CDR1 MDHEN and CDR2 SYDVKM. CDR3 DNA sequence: TGTGCCAGCAGTCGCACAACCGGGACAGGGATTTTTAGTTCGTCCTACGAGCAGTACTTC. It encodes CASSRTTGTGIFSSSYEQYF.

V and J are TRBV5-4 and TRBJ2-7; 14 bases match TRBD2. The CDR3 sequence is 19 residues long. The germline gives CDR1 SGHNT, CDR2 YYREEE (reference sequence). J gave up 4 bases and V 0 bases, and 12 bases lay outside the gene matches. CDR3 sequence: CASSLGGLAGVSAFYEQYF. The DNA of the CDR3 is TGTGCCAGCAGCTTGGGGGGACTAGCGGGAGTATCAGCGTTTTACGAGCAGTACTTC.

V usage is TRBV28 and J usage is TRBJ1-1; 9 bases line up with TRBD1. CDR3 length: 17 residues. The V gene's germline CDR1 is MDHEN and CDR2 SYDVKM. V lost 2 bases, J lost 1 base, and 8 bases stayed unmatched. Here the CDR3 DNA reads TGTGCCAGCAGTTTAGGTCTGGGACAGGGTTGGAACACTGAAGCTTTCTTT. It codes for CASSLGLGQGWNTEAFF. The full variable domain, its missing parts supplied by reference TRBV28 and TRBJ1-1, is DVKVTQSSRYLVKRTGEKVFLECVQDMDHENMFWYRQDPGLGLRLIYFSYDVKMKEKGDIPEGYSVSREKKERFSLILESASTNQTSMYLCASSLGLGQGWNTEAFFGQGTRLTVV.

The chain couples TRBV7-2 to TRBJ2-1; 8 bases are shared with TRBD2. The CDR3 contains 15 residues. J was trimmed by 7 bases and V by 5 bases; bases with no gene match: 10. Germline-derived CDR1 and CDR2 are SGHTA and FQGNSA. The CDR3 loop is CASSRPRIAGNEQFF. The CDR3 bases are TGTGCCAGCAGCCGACCCCGGATAGCGGGAAATGAGCAGTTCTTC.

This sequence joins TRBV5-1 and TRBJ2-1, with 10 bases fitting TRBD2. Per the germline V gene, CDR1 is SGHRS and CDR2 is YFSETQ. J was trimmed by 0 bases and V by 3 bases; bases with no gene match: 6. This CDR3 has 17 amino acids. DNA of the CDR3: TGCGCCAGCAGCTCCCTAGCGGGGGAGAGCTCCTACAATGAGCAGTTCTTC. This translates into CASSSLAGESSYNEQFF.

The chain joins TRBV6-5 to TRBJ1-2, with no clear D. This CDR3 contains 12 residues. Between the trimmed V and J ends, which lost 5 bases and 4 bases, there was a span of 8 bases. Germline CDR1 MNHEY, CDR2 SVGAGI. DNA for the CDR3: TGTGCCAGCAGTGCCGGACTCTATGGCTACACCTTC. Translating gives CASSAGLYGYTF.